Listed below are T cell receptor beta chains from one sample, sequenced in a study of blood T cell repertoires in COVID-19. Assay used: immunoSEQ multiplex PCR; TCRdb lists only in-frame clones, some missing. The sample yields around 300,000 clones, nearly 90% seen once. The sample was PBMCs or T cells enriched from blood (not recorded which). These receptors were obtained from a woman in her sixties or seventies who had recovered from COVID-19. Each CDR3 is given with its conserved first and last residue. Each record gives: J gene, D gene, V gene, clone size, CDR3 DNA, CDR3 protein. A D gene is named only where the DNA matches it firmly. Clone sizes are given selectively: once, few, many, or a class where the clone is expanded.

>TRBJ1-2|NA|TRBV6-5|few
TGTGCCACCAAAGGGGATAACTATGGCTACACCTTC
CATKGDNYGYTF
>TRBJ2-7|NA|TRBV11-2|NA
TGTGCCAGCAGCTTAGTTCCTGATGAGAACTACGAGCAGTACTTC
CASSLVPDENYEQYF
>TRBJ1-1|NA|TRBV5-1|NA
TGCGCCAGCAGCTTAGGGGGTAGGGTGGACACTGAAGCTTTCTTT
CASSLGGRVDTEAFF
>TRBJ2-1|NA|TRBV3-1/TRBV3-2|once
TGTGCCAGCAGCCCTAGCTCCGGGGGATATAATGAGCAGTTCTTC
CASSPSSGGYNEQFF
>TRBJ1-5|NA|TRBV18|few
TGTGCCAGCTCATCCTCGGGTGACAGGAGAAATCAGCCCCAGCATTTT
CASSSSGDRRNQPQHF
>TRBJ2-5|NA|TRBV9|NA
TGTGCCAGCAGCGTAGAAGGTTTACGGGTTGAGACCCAGTACTTC
CASSVEGLRVETQYF
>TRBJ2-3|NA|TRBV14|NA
TGTGCCAGCAGCCAAAGAGCACGCACAGATACGCAGTATTTT
CASSQRARTDTQYF
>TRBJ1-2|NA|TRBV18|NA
TGTGCCAGCTCACCCTCACGTGGGCCACTTGGGGGCTACACCTTC
CASSPSRGPLGGYTF
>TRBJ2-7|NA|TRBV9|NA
TGTGCCAGCAGCGTAGGACAGACAACCTACGAGCAGTACTTC
CASSVGQTTYEQYF
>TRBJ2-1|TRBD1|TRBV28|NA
TGTGCCAGCAGTGTCGGACAGGCGAGCTCCTACAATGAGCAGTTCTTC
CASSVGQASSYNEQFF
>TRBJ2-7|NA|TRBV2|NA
TGTGCCAGCAGTCGCAGTGAGACTATCTACGAGCAGTACTTC
CASSRSETIYEQYF
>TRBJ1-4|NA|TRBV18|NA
TGTGCCAGCTCACCAGGGCTGGTCGAAAAACTGTTTTTT
CASSPGLVEKLFF
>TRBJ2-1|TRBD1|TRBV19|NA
TGTGCCAGTAGTATAGCCTTCGGACAGGGCGATAACAATGAGCAGTTCTTC
CASSIAFGQGDNNEQFF
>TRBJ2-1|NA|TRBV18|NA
TGTGCCAGCTCACTCTCTAGCTTGGGAAACAATGAGCAGTTCTTC
CASSLSSLGNNEQFF
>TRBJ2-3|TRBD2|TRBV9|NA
TGTGCCAGCAGCGTAGAGGGACTAGCGGGGGGGGCAGATACGCAGTATTTT
CASSVEGLAGGADTQYF
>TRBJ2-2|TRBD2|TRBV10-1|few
TGCGCCAGCAGTGGACTAGCGGGAGAGGTCGGGGAGCTGTTTTTT
CASSGLAGEVGELFF
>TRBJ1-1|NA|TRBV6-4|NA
TGTGCCAGCAGAGGACAGCCGAACACTGAAGCTTTCTTT
CASRGQPNTEAFF
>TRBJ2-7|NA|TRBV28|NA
TGTGCCAGCGGGGCCGGAGACAGTGCGTCCTACGAGCAGTACTTC
CASGAGDSASYEQYF
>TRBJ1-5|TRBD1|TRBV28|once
TGTGCCAGCTATCCCTCGACAGGGTCCAATCAGCCCCAGCATTTT
CASYPSTGSNQPQHF
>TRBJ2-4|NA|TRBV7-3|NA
TGTGCCAGCAGCTTAAGGGCAGGCGACATTCAGTACTTC
CASSLRAGDIQYF
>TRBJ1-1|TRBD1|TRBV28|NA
TGTGCCGTGACCGGGACAGGGGCTAACACTGAAGCTTTCTTT
CAVTGTGANTEAFF
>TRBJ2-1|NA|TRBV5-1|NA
TGCGCCAGCAGCTTGGACCAGGGGGGCTCCTACAATGAGCAGTTCTTC
CASSLDQGGSYNEQFF